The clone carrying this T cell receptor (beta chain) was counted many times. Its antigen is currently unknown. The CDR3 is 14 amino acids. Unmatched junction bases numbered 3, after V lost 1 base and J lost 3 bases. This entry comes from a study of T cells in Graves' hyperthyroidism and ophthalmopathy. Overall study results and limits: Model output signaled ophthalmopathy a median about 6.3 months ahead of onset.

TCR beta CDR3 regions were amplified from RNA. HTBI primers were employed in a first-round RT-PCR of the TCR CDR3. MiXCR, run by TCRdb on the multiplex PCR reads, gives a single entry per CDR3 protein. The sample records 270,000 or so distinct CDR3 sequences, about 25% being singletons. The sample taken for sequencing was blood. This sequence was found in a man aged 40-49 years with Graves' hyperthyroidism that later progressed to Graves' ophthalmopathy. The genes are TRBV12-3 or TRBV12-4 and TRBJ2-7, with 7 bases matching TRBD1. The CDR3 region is CASSLGTGGYEQYF. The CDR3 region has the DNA TGTGCCAGCAGTTTAGGGACAGGCGGCTACGAGCAGTACTTC.